The present T cell receptor (beta chain) was sequenced within a study of identical twins. Overall study findings and caveats: The study reached conclusions through statistical analysis that was cross-sectional, not following the same donors. The abundant beta clonotypes from cord blood had fewer insertions, and memory repertoires had none of this.

Points on this clonotype: Its antigen is currently unknown.

Germline lookup yields CDR1 MNHEY and CDR2 SVGAGI. The CDR3 has 12 residues. V was cut by 5 bases and J by 7 bases, with 11 bases left in between. MiXCR was run by TCRdb on the 5' RACE reads, yielding one entry per CDR3 protein. In the table there are about 520,000 distinct CDR3 sequences, roughly 21% of which are singletons. This same sample was also taken into another study, of T cells expressing NK-cell markers. That report adds: Beta-chain profiling covered CD3+CD56+NKG2C+, CD3+CD56+NKG2C- and CD3+CD56-NKG2C+ sorted subsets. Whether expanded NKG2C-expressing T cell clones recognize HCMV is unknown.

The sample taken for sequencing was CD4+ T cells sorted from blood. This rearrangement joins TRBV6-5 to TRBJ1-2, with no clear D. The receptor was isolated from a woman younger than 30 in good health. CDR3 loop: CASSRGLIGYTF. The CDR3 DNA is TGTGCCAGCAGTCGTGGATTGATTGGCTACACCTTC.